The rows below give T cell receptor beta chains drawn from one sample of a study of T cell repertoires in cytomegalovirus infection. One entry per CDR3 protein, called by TCRdb with MiXCR from the reads. Among 55,000 to 85,000 distinct CDR3 sequences listed, more than 3% were seen once. The source material was PBMCs. The receptor source for this set is a human donor in good health (CMV status not recorded). Some clones in this sample may be carry-over from other donors' samples. Both conserved end residues are part of each CDR3. D genes are given only for firm matches. Only part of the rows carry a size: once, few, many, or a class if the clone is expanded.

j_call: TRBJ1-6; v_call: TRBV7-2; d_call: TRBD1; clone_size: many; cdr3_aa: CASSTRGSPSPLHF; cdr3_nt: TGTGCCAGCAGCACCAGGGGGAGTCCCTCACCCCTCCACTTT
j_call: TRBJ2-1; v_call: TRBV7-2; d_call: -; clone_size: many; cdr3_aa: CASSSSPYNEQFF; cdr3_nt: TGTGCCAGCAGCTCTAGTCCCTACAATGAGCAGTTCTTC
j_call: TRBJ2-1; v_call: TRBV7-2; d_call: -; clone_size: many; cdr3_aa: CASSLGAQEQFF; cdr3_nt: TGTGCCAGCAGCTTAGGAGCACAGGAGCAGTTCTTC
j_call: TRBJ1-1; v_call: TRBV28; d_call: -; clone_size: many; cdr3_aa: CASTNAGFDTEAFF; cdr3_nt: TGTGCCAGCACCAACGCAGGGTTCGACACTGAAGCTTTCTTT
j_call: TRBJ1-1; v_call: TRBV5-6; d_call: -; clone_size: -; cdr3_aa: CASSLNRVPEAFF; cdr3_nt: TGTGCCAGCAGCTTAAACAGGGTCCCTGAAGCTTTCTTT
j_call: TRBJ2-7; v_call: TRBV7-2; d_call: TRBD1; clone_size: many; cdr3_aa: CASSWLYGQGEQYF; cdr3_nt: TGTGCCAGCAGCTGGCTCTACGGACAGGGAGAGCAGTACTTC
j_call: TRBJ2-5; v_call: TRBV4-2; d_call: -; clone_size: many; cdr3_aa: CASSPGSLETQYF; cdr3_nt: TGTGCCAGCAGCCCCGGGAGCCTAGAGACCCAGTACTTC
j_call: TRBJ2-7; v_call: TRBV28; d_call: -; clone_size: many; cdr3_aa: CASSFRTAEQYF; cdr3_nt: TGTGCCAGCAGTTTCAGGACAGCCGAGCAGTACTTC
j_call: TRBJ2-1; v_call: TRBV7-2; d_call: TRBD1; clone_size: many; cdr3_aa: CASSDWGTGNYNEQFF; cdr3_nt: TGTGCCAGCAGCGATTGGGGGACAGGGAATTACAATGAGCAGTTCTTC
j_call: TRBJ2-7; v_call: TRBV28; d_call: TRBD2; clone_size: many; cdr3_aa: CASSLAGGISYEQYF; cdr3_nt: TGTGCCAGCAGTTTAGCGGGAGGGATCTCCTACGAGCAGTACTTC
j_call: TRBJ2-2; v_call: TRBV7-3; d_call: -; clone_size: few; cdr3_aa: CASRAGVNTGELFF; cdr3_nt: TGTGCCAGCAGGGCAGGGGTCAACACCGGGGAGCTGTTTTTT
j_call: TRBJ1-6; v_call: TRBV7-9; d_call: -; clone_size: many; cdr3_aa: CASSFSGRNSPLHF; cdr3_nt: TGTGCCAGCAGCTTTTCAGGGAGGAATTCACCCCTCCACTTT
j_call: TRBJ1-3; v_call: TRBV18; d_call: TRBD1; clone_size: many; cdr3_aa: CASSPLGQTITSGNTIYF; cdr3_nt: TGTGCCAGCTCACCATTGGGACAGACTATAACCTCTGGAAACACCATATATTTT
j_call: TRBJ2-1; v_call: TRBV20-1; d_call: -; clone_size: many; cdr3_aa: CSARGESEQFF; cdr3_nt: TGCAGTGCTAGAGGGGAGAGTGAGCAGTTCTTC
j_call: TRBJ2-7; v_call: TRBV2; d_call: -; clone_size: many; cdr3_aa: CASSGSAGHPHEQYF; cdr3_nt: TGTGCCAGCAGTGGGAGCGCGGGACACCCCCACGAGCAGTACTTC
j_call: TRBJ1-2; v_call: TRBV19; d_call: -; clone_size: many; cdr3_aa: CASRPAGVYGYTF; cdr3_nt: TGTGCCAGCCGCCCCGCAGGGGTATATGGCTACACCTTC
j_call: TRBJ2-2; v_call: TRBV6-1; d_call: TRBD2; clone_size: many; cdr3_aa: CASSEFPAGGPGGELFF; cdr3_nt: TGTGCCAGCAGTGAATTTCCAGCGGGAGGGCCGGGAGGGGAGCTGTTTTTT
j_call: TRBJ2-2; v_call: TRBV7-2; d_call: -; clone_size: many; cdr3_aa: CASRDSPGELFF; cdr3_nt: TGTGCCAGCAGGGACTCCCCCGGGGAGCTGTTTTTT
j_call: TRBJ2-3; v_call: TRBV4-3; d_call: TRBD2; clone_size: many; cdr3_aa: CASSQDTSGRSRDTQYF; cdr3_nt: TGCGCCAGCAGCCAAGATACTAGCGGGAGGAGTAGAGATACGCAGTATTTT
j_call: TRBJ2-3; v_call: TRBV20-1; d_call: TRBD2; clone_size: many; cdr3_aa: CSASRTSGSPDTQYF; cdr3_nt: TGCAGTGCTAGCCGGACTAGCGGGAGTCCAGATACGCAGTATTTT
j_call: TRBJ2-1; v_call: TRBV27; d_call: TRBD2; clone_size: many; cdr3_aa: CASSRPGRENEQFF; cdr3_nt: TGTGCCAGCAGTAGGCCAGGGAGGGAGAATGAGCAGTTCTTC
j_call: TRBJ2-7; v_call: TRBV2; d_call: TRBD2; clone_size: many; cdr3_aa: CASSLGKKGGEQYF; cdr3_nt: TGTGCCAGCAGCTTGGGGAAAAAGGGAGGGGAGCAGTACTTC
j_call: TRBJ1-2; v_call: TRBV7-8; d_call: TRBD1; clone_size: many; cdr3_aa: CASSALTTGIFYGYTF; cdr3_nt: TGTGCCAGCAGCGCATTGACGACAGGGATTTTCTATGGCTACACCTTC
j_call: TRBJ2-1; v_call: TRBV6-5; d_call: -; clone_size: many; cdr3_aa: CASSFRRAEQFF; cdr3_nt: TGTGCCAGCAGTTTCAGACGGGCTGAGCAGTTCTTC
j_call: TRBJ2-7; v_call: TRBV7-2; d_call: -; clone_size: many; cdr3_aa: CASSSDRRVGEQYF; cdr3_nt: TGTGCCAGCAGCTCGGACAGGAGGGTCGGCGAGCAGTACTTC
j_call: TRBJ2-7; v_call: TRBV11-2; d_call: -; clone_size: many; cdr3_aa: CASSTLSTGSVQYF; cdr3_nt: TGTGCCAGCAGCACCCTCTCTACCGGGTCAGTGCAGTACTTC
j_call: TRBJ2-2; v_call: TRBV7-2; d_call: TRBD1; clone_size: many; cdr3_aa: CASSLKTPRGSAGELFF; cdr3_nt: TGTGCCAGCAGCTTAAAGACCCCCAGGGGGAGCGCCGGGGAGCTGTTTTTT
j_call: TRBJ1-1; v_call: TRBV7-2; d_call: -; clone_size: many; cdr3_aa: CASSQAVVTEAFF; cdr3_nt: TGTGCCAGCAGCCAGGCAGTGGTCACTGAAGCTTTCTTT
j_call: TRBJ2-7; v_call: TRBV7-2; d_call: -; clone_size: many; cdr3_aa: CASSLVFGTLGEQYF; cdr3_nt: TGTGCCAGCAGCTTAGTGTTCGGGACCCTTGGCGAGCAGTACTTC
j_call: TRBJ2-3; v_call: TRBV7-4; d_call: TRBD2; clone_size: many; cdr3_aa: CASSFGSGKDLRGTDTQYF; cdr3_nt: TGTGCCAGCAGCTTCGGTAGCGGGAAAGACTTACGAGGGACAGATACGCAGTATTTT
j_call: TRBJ2-7; v_call: TRBV7-8; d_call: -; clone_size: many; cdr3_aa: CASSLMGGYEQYF; cdr3_nt: TGTGCCAGCAGCTTAATGGGGGGTTACGAGCAGTACTTC
j_call: TRBJ2-1; v_call: TRBV12-3/TRBV12-4; d_call: TRBD2; clone_size: few; cdr3_aa: CASSKRESGEQFF; cdr3_nt: TGTGCCAGCAGTAAGCGGGAGAGCGGTGAGCAGTTCTTC
j_call: TRBJ1-2; v_call: TRBV7-2; d_call: TRBD1; clone_size: many; cdr3_aa: CASSQDRVGGYTF; cdr3_nt: TGTGCCAGCAGCCAGGACAGGGTTGGCGGCTACACCTTC
j_call: TRBJ2-1; v_call: TRBV6-2/TRBV6-3; d_call: -; clone_size: many; cdr3_aa: CASSDGGLGKQFF; cdr3_nt: TGTGCCAGCAGTGACGGGGGGCTCGGGAAGCAGTTCTTC
j_call: TRBJ1-1; v_call: TRBV7-2; d_call: TRBD1; clone_size: many; cdr3_aa: CASSTKGAGSTEAFF; cdr3_nt: TGTGCCAGCAGCACGAAGGGGGCAGGGAGCACTGAAGCTTTCTTT
j_call: TRBJ2-7; v_call: TRBV6-5; d_call: TRBD2; clone_size: many; cdr3_aa: CASSYGLAGRSEQYF; cdr3_nt: TGTGCCAGCAGTTACGGACTAGCGGGTCGGAGCGAGCAGTACTTC
j_call: TRBJ2-6; v_call: TRBV12-3/TRBV12-4; d_call: -; clone_size: many; cdr3_aa: CASSLDRVTGANVLTF; cdr3_nt: TGTGCCAGCAGTTTAGACAGGGTGACTGGGGCCAACGTCCTGACTTTC
j_call: TRBJ2-1; v_call: TRBV7-2; d_call: TRBD2; clone_size: many; cdr3_aa: CASSSIGGYLSNEQFF; cdr3_nt: TGTGCCAGCAGCTCTATCGGGGGGTACCTTTCGAATGAGCAGTTCTTC
j_call: TRBJ1-1; v_call: TRBV6-2/TRBV6-3; d_call: TRBD1; clone_size: -; cdr3_aa: CASSTGTGWNTEAFF; cdr3_nt: TGTGCCAGCAGCACCGGGACAGGATGGAACACTGAAGCTTTCTTT
j_call: TRBJ2-7; v_call: TRBV12-3/TRBV12-4; d_call: -; clone_size: many; cdr3_aa: CASSFDSTYEQYF; cdr3_nt: TGTGCCAGCAGTTTCGACAGCACCTACGAGCAGTACTTC
j_call: TRBJ2-2; v_call: TRBV7-2; d_call: -; clone_size: many; cdr3_aa: CASRTPMGELFF; cdr3_nt: TGTGCCAGCAGAACACCGATGGGGGAGCTGTTTTTT
j_call: TRBJ2-1; v_call: TRBV7-2; d_call: -; clone_size: many; cdr3_aa: CASSFSPRVYEQFF; cdr3_nt: TGTGCCAGCAGCTTTAGTCCCAGAGTCTATGAGCAGTTCTTC
j_call: TRBJ2-7; v_call: TRBV7-2; d_call: -; clone_size: many; cdr3_aa: CASSLTVQGRREQYF; cdr3_nt: TGTGCCAGCAGCTTAACTGTGCAGGGACGGCGCGAGCAGTACTTC
j_call: TRBJ2-7; v_call: TRBV7-2; d_call: -; clone_size: many; cdr3_aa: CASSTSTGNYEQYF; cdr3_nt: TGTGCCAGCAGCACATCTACAGGGAACTACGAGCAGTACTTC
j_call: TRBJ1-6; v_call: TRBV7-8; d_call: -; clone_size: many; cdr3_aa: CASSLTPDGSSYNSPLHF; cdr3_nt: TGTGCCAGCAGCTTAACTCCGGACGGGAGCTCCTATAATTCACCCCTCCACTTT
j_call: TRBJ2-1; v_call: TRBV6-1; d_call: TRBD2; clone_size: many; cdr3_aa: CASSDLLAGVYNEQFF; cdr3_nt: TGTGCCAGCAGTGACCTACTAGCGGGCGTCTACAATGAGCAGTTCTTC
j_call: TRBJ2-2; v_call: TRBV12-3/TRBV12-4; d_call: TRBD2; clone_size: few; cdr3_aa: CASSSARGAAGELFF; cdr3_nt: TGTGCCAGCAGTTCTGCGCGGGGGGCGGCCGGGGAGCTGTTTTTT
j_call: TRBJ2-1; v_call: TRBV12-3/TRBV12-4; d_call: -; clone_size: many; cdr3_aa: CASSHPGGEQFF; cdr3_nt: TGTGCCAGCAGTCACCCGGGCGGTGAGCAGTTCTTC
j_call: TRBJ1-6; v_call: TRBV5-5; d_call: -; clone_size: many; cdr3_aa: CASSLWGSPAGGSPLHF; cdr3_nt: TGTGCCAGCAGCTTGTGGGGCAGTCCGGCGGGTGGCTCACCCCTCCACTTT
j_call: TRBJ2-3; v_call: TRBV7-2; d_call: -; clone_size: many; cdr3_aa: CASSLVPSTDTQYF; cdr3_nt: TGTGCCAGCAGCTTAGTACCCAGCACAGATACGCAGTATTTT
j_call: TRBJ2-7; v_call: TRBV7-8; d_call: -; clone_size: many; cdr3_aa: CASSLFSSYEQYF; cdr3_nt: TGTGCCAGCAGCTTATTCAGCTCCTACGAGCAGTACTTC
j_call: TRBJ2-3; v_call: TRBV7-2; d_call: TRBD2; clone_size: many; cdr3_aa: CASSLDRPAGITDTQYF; cdr3_nt: TGTGCCAGCAGCTTAGATCGTCCAGCGGGGATCACAGATACGCAGTATTTT
j_call: TRBJ2-1; v_call: TRBV6-6; d_call: TRBD2; clone_size: -; cdr3_aa: CASSYSSGTSGPSYNEQFF; cdr3_nt: TGTGCCAGCAGTTACTCGAGTGGGACTAGCGGGCCTTCCTACAATGAGCAGTTCTTC
j_call: TRBJ2-3; v_call: TRBV7-2; d_call: TRBD2; clone_size: many; cdr3_aa: CASSPAGIAADTQYF; cdr3_nt: TGTGCCAGCAGCCCAGCGGGAATAGCCGCAGATACGCAGTATTTT